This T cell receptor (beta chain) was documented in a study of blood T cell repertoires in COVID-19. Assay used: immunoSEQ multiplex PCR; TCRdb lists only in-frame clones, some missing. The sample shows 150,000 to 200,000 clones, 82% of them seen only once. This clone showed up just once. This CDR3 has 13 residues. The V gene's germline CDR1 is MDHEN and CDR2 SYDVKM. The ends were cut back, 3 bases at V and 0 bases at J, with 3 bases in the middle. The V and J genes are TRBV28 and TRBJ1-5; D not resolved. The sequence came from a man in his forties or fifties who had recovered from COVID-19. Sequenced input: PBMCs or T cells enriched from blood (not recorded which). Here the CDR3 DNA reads TGTGCCAGCAGTTTGAGTAGCAATCAGCCCCAGCATTTT. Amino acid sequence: CASSLSSNQPQHF.